This record looks at one TCR beta chain sequence and its context. Its antigen remains unidentified. The assay was immunoSEQ multiplex PCR, and TCRdb's table has in-frame clones only and misses some. The profile shows roughly 35,000 clones, about 90% of them singletons. Time point given: new active TB diagnosis, blood taken before or within 7 days of starting treatment. These data are taken from a study of T cells in tuberculosis. Study context: This South African cohort compared adolescents with or without latent tuberculosis against adults with active tuberculosis. Study outcomes and limitations: Active tuberculosis TCR-alpha repertoires lay closer to GMM-specific TCRs than IGRA-negative controls, suggesting clonal expansion. The TCR-beta difference was not significant; alpha differences partly reflected length. Classification accuracy was 87% (AUROC 0.8 to 0.9) with the GMM-specific repertoire.

With 4 bases clipped from V and 5 bases from J, the junction kept 13 bases outside the gene matches. The CDR3 runs to 16 residues. Looked up from germline, CDR1 is SGHRS and CDR2 is YFSETQ. The sample was PBMCs, taken at tuberculosis diagnosis. The chain is built from TRBV5-1 and TRBJ2-7; 9 bases fit TRBD2. The sequence was collected from an adult with tuberculosis. Some clones in this sample may be carry-over from other donors' samples. The chain's CDR3 is CASSPNPWRGGNEQYF. Written as DNA, the CDR3 is TGCGCCAGCAGCCCCAATCCCTGGCGGGGGGGCAACGAGCAGTACTTC.